Shown below are 22 T cell receptor beta chains from a single sample sequenced in a study of blood T cell repertoires in COVID-19. Assay: immunoSEQ multiplex PCR; the TCRdb copy retains only in-frame clones and omits some. The sample yields about 190,000 clones, approximately 90% seen once. Sequencing input: peripheral blood. The receptors were sampled from a man aged 25 to 40 with acute or convalescent COVID-19.

The chain joins TRBV4-2 to TRBJ2-3; TRBD2 agrees at 9 bases. Germline values: CDR1 LGHNA, CDR2 YNFKEQ. V lost 0 bases and J lost 6; bases outside the gene matches: 10. The CDR3 sequence is 17 residues long. The CDR3 sequence: CASSQDVSGGRIDTQYF. The CDR3 coding sequence is TGTGCCAGCAGCCAAGACGTCAGCGGGGGGAGAATCGATACGCAGTATTTT.

The chain couples TRBV19 to TRBJ2-1; 8 nucleotides match TRBD1. The length of the CDR3 is 16 residues. The V segment lost 6 bases and the J segment 1 base; nucleotides outside the gene matches: 8. Germline V gene data show CDR1 as LNHDA and CDR2 as SQIVND (reference sequence). DNA for the CDR3: TGTGCCAGTAGGATAAAAGACAGGGGATCCTACAATGAGCAGTTCTTC. As protein: CASRIKDRGSYNEQFF.

The V call is TRBV7-9, the J call TRBJ1-2; 9 bases line up with TRBD1. This CDR3 region has 16 residues. Unmatched junction bases numbered 12, after V lost 2 bases and J lost 8 bases. Germline CDR1 reads SEHNR; CDR2 reads FQNEAQ (reference sequence). The CDR3 region has the DNA TGTGCCAGCAGCTTACATTCCGGGACAGGGTACGGGGGCTACACCTTC. This translates into CASSLHSGTGYGGYTF.

The V call is TRBV14, the J call TRBJ2-1, with 8 bases aligning to TRBD1. CDR3 length equals 16 residues. Germline V lookup: CDR1 SGHDN, CDR2 FVKESK. V trimming: 0 bases; J trimming: 7 bases; junction bases outside the gene matches: 8. The DNA for the CDR3 is TGTGCCAGCAGCCAAGATTGGCAGGGGGCCTGGAATGAGCAGTTCTTC. Residues: CASSQDWQGAWNEQFF.

This clone was seen only once. The chain couples TRBV6-2 or TRBV6-3 to TRBJ2-5; TRBD1 matches 7 bases. CDR3 length: 15 residues. Germline CDR1 is MNHEY and CDR2 is SVGEGT. The V gene end was trimmed by 6 bases and the J gene end by 1 base; junction bases not matched to a gene: 8. The CDR3 loop is CASSQYRGRQETQYF. The CDR3 bases are TGTGCCAGCAGCCAGTACAGGGGCCGCCAAGAGACCCAGTACTTC.

This clone has a handful of counts. V usage is TRBV5-1 and J usage is TRBJ2-7; 9 nucleotides match TRBD1. Germline V gene sequence: CDR1 SGHRS, CDR2 YFSETQ. The V segment lost 0 bases and the J segment 2 bases; nucleotides outside the gene matches: 15. CDR3 size: 19 residues. The CDR3 is CASSLGRPEQGQGPYEQYF. The CDR3 DNA reads as TGCGCCAGCAGCTTGGGACGGCCGGAACAGGGACAGGGCCCCTACGAGCAGTACTTC.

J is TRBJ2-3 and V is TRBV18; 11 nucleotides agree with TRBD1. CDR1 and CDR2 from the germline V gene are KGHSH and LQKENI. CDR3 length equals 15 residues. After removal of 2 bases from V and 6 bases from J, the junction contained 4 bases not matched to a gene. In DNA, the CDR3 is TGTGCCAGCTCACCAGGACAGGGGGCAGGGGATACGCAGTATTTT. Translation gives CASSPGQGAGDTQYF.

This chain joins TRBV4-1 and TRBJ1-2; the match to TRBD1 covers 8 bases. Germline V gene data show CDR1 as MGHRA and CDR2 as YSYEKL. This CDR3 is built from 10 residues. V trimming: 9 bases; J trimming: 6 bases; junction bases outside the gene matches: 0. The CDR3: CARTGDGYTF. Written as DNA, the CDR3 is TGCGCCAGGACAGGGGATGGCTACACCTTC.

The chain employs TRBV29-1 and TRBJ2-3; D perhaps matches TRBD1 (6 bases). Germline V CDR1 and CDR2: SQVTM, ANQGSEA. V gave up 6 bases and J gave up 2 bases, with 15 bases separating them. This CDR3 spans 14 amino acids. The CDR3 nucleotides are TGCAGCGTGGTTGACAGGACCTCCACAGATACGCAGTATTTT. It codes for CSVVDRTSTDTQYF.

This clone was seen just once. The rearrangement joins TRBV28 to TRBJ1-2; 11 bases fit TRBD1. Germline CDR1 MDHEN, CDR2 SYDVKM. The length of the CDR3 is 15 residues. Trimming took 5 bases from V and 2 from J; bases not matched to a gene: 4. In DNA form, the CDR3 reads TGTGCCAGCAGTCCCGGGACAGGGGGGAACTATGGCTACACCTTC. Its translation: CASSPGTGGNYGYTF.

This chain uses TRBV27 with TRBJ1-1; 9 bases are shared with TRBD1. The CDR3 has 14 amino acids. Trimming took 2 bases from V and 10 from J; bases not matched to a gene: 8. Germline V lookup: CDR1 MNHEY, CDR2 SMNVEV (reference sequence). The CDR3 loop is CASSLTGGQRRAFF. The CDR3 DNA sequence: TGTGCCAGCAGTTTAACAGGGGGCCAACGGAGAGCTTTCTTT.

This chain links TRBV7-9 with TRBJ2-2; unclear D gene. Germline V lookup: CDR1 SEHNR, CDR2 FQNEAQ (reference sequence). Trimming left V 9 bases short and J 0 bases short, with 11 bases between. The CDR3 spans 14 residues. The CDR3 bases are TGTGCCAGAGGAGATAATTCGAACACCGGGGAGCTGTTTTTT. Its protein is CARGDNSNTGELFF.

The chain employs TRBV19 and TRBJ1-1; possible D gene TRBD1, 6 bases. Germline V gene data show CDR1 as LNHDA and CDR2 as SQIVND (reference sequence). The CDR3 has 14 residues. The V gene lost 4 bases and the J gene lost 4 bases, with 13 bases spanning the gap. The CDR3 DNA is TGTGCCAGTAGTAATACAGGGATCGGCACTGAAGCTTTCTTT. Translation gives CASSNTGIGTEAFF. Combining the CDR3 with reference TRBV19 and TRBJ1-1 gives the whole variable domain DGGITQSPKYLFRKEGQNVTLSCEQNLNHDAMYWYRQDPGQGLRLIYYSQIVNDFQKGDIAEGYSVSREKKESFPLTVTSAQKNPTAFYLCASSNTGIGTEAFFGQGTRLTVV.

The chain has TRBV2 and TRBJ1-1, with D unresolved. Trimming removed 5 bases at V and 2 bases at J, with 6 bases between. Per the germline V gene, CDR1 is SNHLY and CDR2 is FYNNEI. The CDR3 loop spans 12 amino acids. CDR3 residues: CASSYSNTEAFF. In nucleotides, the CDR3 is TGTGCCAGCAGTTACAGTAACACTGAAGCTTTCTTT.

This chain links TRBV2 with TRBJ1-5, with D maybe TRBD1 (5 bases). Germline CDR1 reads SNHLY; CDR2 reads FYNNEI. CDR3 length: 14 residues. Between the trimmed V and J ends, which lost 8 bases and 0 bases, there was a span of 11 bases. CDR3 amino acids: CASSTELSNQPQHF. CDR3 nucleotides: TGTGCCAGCTCGACAGAACTTAGCAATCAGCCCCAGCATTTT.

This clone was observed a single time. J is TRBJ2-7 and V is TRBV6-5; 8 nucleotides agree with TRBD1. Germline values: CDR1 MNHEY, CDR2 SVGAGI. The CDR3 has 13 amino acids. V shed 8 bases and J 5 bases; nucleotides not matched to a gene: 8. CDR3 sequence reads: CASLTQGEHEQYF. CDR3 in DNA: TGTGCCAGCCTTACACAGGGGGAACACGAGCAGTACTTC.

This chain connects TRBV27 to TRBJ1-4; D perhaps matches TRBD1 (6 bases). V gave up 6 bases and J gave up 5 bases, with 16 bases separating them. Germline CDR1 reads MNHEY; CDR2 reads SMNVEV (reference sequence). CDR3 length: 15 amino acids. For the CDR3, the DNA is TGTGCCAGCAGACCAAGAGGACAGAGAAATGAAAAACTGTTTTTT. It translates to CASRPRGQRNEKLFF.

The V and J genes are TRBV18 and TRBJ2-7; D may be TRBD2 (5 bases). V lost 2 bases and J 0 bases, leaving 5 bases between the germline ends. The germline CDR1 and CDR2 sequences are KGHSH and LQKENI. The CDR3 has 13 residues. The CDR3 DNA is TGTGCCAGCTCACCAGGGAGCTCCTACGAGCAGTACTTC. As protein: CASSPGSSYEQYF.

This sequence joins TRBV27 and TRBJ2-3; weak D call: TRBD1 (5 bases). The CDR3 length is 18 residues. Per the germline V gene, CDR1 is MNHEY and CDR2 is SMNVEV (reference sequence). The ends were cut back, 7 bases at V and 0 bases at J, with 23 bases in the middle. This chain's CDR3 is CASNRFGTIESSTDTQYF. The DNA for the CDR3 is TGTGCCAGCAACAGGTTTGGAACTATAGAGTCTAGCACAGATACGCAGTATTTT.

This chain uses TRBV6-5 with TRBJ1-3, with D tentatively TRBD1 (6 bases). This CDR3 contains 14 residues. Germline V lookup: CDR1 MNHEY, CDR2 SVGAGI. Trimming left V 6 bases short and J 4 bases short, with 13 bases between. The CDR3, as DNA: TGTGCCAGCAGCAGTACAGGGAAGGGAAACACCATATATTTT. This codes for CASSSTGKGNTIYF.

This chain links TRBV6-8 with TRBJ1-6; TRBD1 is a possible D gene (5 bases). The V and J ends lost 6 bases and 0 bases respectively, with 21 bases between them. The CDR3 is made up of 19 amino acids. The germline CDR1 and CDR2 sequences are MNHGY and SAAAGT. The CDR3 spells CASRRGKLDPSSYNSPLHF. Here the CDR3 DNA reads TGTGCCAGCAGACGGGGGAAACTCGACCCGAGCTCCTATAATTCACCCCTCCACTTT.

The rearrangement links TRBV6-2 or TRBV6-3 to TRBJ2-3, with TRBD2 matching over 9 bases. V lost 5 bases, J lost 9 bases, and 9 bases stayed unmatched. CDR1 and CDR2 from the germline V gene are MNHEY and SVGEGT. This CDR3 contains 14 residues. The CDR3 loop reads CASSQAGGVATQYF. CDR3 DNA sequence: TGTGCCAGCAGTCAAGCGGGGGGAGTGGCAACGCAGTATTTT.